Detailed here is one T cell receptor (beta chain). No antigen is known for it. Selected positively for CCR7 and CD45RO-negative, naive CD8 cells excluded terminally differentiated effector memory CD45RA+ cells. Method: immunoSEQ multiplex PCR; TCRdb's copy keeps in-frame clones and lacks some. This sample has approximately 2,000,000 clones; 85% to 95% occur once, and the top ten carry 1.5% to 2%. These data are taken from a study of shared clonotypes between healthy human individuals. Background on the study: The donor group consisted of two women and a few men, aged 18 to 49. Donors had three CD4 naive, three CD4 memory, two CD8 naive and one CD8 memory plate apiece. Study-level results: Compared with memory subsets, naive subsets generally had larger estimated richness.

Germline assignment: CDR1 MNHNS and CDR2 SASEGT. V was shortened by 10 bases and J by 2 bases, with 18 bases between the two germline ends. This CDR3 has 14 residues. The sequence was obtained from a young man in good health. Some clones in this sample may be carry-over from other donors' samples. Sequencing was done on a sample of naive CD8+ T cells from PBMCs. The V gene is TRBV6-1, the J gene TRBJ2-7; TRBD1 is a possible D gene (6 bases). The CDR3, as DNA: TGTGCCACCTCACAGGGATTAATGACCTACGAGCAGTACTTC. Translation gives CATSQGLMTYEQYF.